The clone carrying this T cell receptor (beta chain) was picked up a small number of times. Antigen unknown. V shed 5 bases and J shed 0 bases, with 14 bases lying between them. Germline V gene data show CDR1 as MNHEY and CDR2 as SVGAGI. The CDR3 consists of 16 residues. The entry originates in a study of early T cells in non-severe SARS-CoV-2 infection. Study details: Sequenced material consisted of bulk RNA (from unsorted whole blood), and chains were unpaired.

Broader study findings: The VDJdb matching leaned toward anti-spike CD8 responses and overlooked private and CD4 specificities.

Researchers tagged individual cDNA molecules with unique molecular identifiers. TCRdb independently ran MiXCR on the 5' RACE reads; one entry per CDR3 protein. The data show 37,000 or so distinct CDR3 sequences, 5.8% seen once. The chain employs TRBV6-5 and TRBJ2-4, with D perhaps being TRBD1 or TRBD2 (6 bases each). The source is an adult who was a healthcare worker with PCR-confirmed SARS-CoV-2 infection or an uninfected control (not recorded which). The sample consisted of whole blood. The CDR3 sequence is CASSPGGGLAKNIQYF. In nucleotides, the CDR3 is TGTGCCAGCAGTCCCGGAGGGGGGTTAGCCAAAAACATTCAGTACTTC.